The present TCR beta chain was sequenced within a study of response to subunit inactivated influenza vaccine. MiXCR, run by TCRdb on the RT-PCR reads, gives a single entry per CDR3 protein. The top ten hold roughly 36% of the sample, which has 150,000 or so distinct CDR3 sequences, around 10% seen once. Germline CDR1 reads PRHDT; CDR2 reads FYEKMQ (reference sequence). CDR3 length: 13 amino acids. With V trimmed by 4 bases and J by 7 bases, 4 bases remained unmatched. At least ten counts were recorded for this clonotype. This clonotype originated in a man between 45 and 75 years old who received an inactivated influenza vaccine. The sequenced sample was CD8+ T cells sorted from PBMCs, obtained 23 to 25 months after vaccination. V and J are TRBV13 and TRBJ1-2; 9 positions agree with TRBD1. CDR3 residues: CASSYGQGSGYTF. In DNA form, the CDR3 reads TGTGCCAGCAGCTACGGACAGGGGAGTGGCTACACCTTC.